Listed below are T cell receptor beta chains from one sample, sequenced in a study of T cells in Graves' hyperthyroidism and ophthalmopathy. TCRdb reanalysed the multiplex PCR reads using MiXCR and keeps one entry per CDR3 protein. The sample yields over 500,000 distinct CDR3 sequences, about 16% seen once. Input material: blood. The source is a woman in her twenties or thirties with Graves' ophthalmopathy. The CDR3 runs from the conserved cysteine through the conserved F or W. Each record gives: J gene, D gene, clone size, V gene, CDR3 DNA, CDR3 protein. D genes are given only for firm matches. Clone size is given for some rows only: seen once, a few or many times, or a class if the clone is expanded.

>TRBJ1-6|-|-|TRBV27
TGTGCCAGCAGTTTAGGGGGACACCCTAATTCACCCCTCCACTTT
CASSLGGHPNSPLHF
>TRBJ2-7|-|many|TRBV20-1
TGCAGTGCTGGGAGAGGGGACATACTTGCGGAGCAGTACTTC
CSAGRGDILAEQYF
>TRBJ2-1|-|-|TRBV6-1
TGTGCCACCCCGGGACGGGAGCAGTTCTTC
CATPGREQFF
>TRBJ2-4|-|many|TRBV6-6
TGTGCCAGCAGTTACGGGACGGGAGCCAAAAACATTCAGTACTTC
CASSYGTGAKNIQYF
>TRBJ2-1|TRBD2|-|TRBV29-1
TGCAGCGTTGGACAGCGGGGTCTTTTCGAGGAGCAGTTCTTC
CSVGQRGLFEEQFF
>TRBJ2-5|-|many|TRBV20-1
TGCAGTGCTAGAGATGAAGGGACGACCCAGTACTTC
CSARDEGTTQYF
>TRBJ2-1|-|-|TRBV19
TGTATTAGATACAGGGAGGAGTTCTTC
CIRYREEFF
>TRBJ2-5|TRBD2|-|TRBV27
TGTGCCAGCAGGTTTTTAGGGCGGGAGGTCCAAGAGACCCAGTACTTC
CASRFLGREVQETQYF
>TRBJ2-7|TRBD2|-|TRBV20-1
TGCAGTGCTCCTTCCCTTAGCGGGGGGACTGGCGAGCAGTACTTC
CSAPSLSGGTGEQYF
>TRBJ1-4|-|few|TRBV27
TGTGCCAGCAGTTTATCCCGATGGGGAACTAATGAAAAACTGTTTTTT
CASSLSRWGTNEKLFF
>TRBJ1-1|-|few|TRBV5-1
TGCGCCAGCAGAACGGGACTCCCGGCGGGGGAAGCTTTCTTT
CASRTGLPAGEAFF
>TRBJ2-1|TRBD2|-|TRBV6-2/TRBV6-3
TGTGCCAGCAGTTGGACTAGCGGGAGAGACGAGCAGTTCTTC
CASSWTSGRDEQFF
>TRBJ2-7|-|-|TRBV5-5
TGTGCCAGCAGCTTGGGGGCTGCCCTGGGTGAGCAGTACTTC
CASSLGAALGEQYF
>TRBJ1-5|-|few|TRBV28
TGTGCCAGCAGTTTCCGGGGGGGGGGTCAGCCCCAGCATTTT
CASSFRGGGQPQHF
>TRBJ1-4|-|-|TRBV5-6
TGTGCCAGCAGCCCATGGAGGGAATTTAATGAAAAACTGTTTTTT
CASSPWREFNEKLFF
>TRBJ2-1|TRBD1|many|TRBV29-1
TGCAGCGTTACAGGGGGATTCTACAATGAGCAGTTCTTC
CSVTGGFYNEQFF
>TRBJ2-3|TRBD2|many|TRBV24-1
TGTGCCACCAGTGATTCCCGACTAGCGTCCGATACGCAGTATTTT
CATSDSRLASDTQYF
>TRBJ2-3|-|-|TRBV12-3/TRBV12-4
TGTGCCAGCAGTTTGGCTCTATTGAGCACAGATACGCAGTATTTT
CASSLALLSTDTQYF
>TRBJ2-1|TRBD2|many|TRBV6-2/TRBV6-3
TGTGCCAGCAGTAAGACTAGCGGGGCTGGACGCGAGCAGTTCTTC
CASSKTSGAGREQFF
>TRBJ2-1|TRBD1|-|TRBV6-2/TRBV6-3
TGTGCCAGCAGTCGACAGGGGGCCAACAATGAGCAGTTCTTC
CASSRQGANNEQFF
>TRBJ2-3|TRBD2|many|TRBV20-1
TGCAGTGCGGACGGGAGGGCTCGGGATACGCAGTATTTT
CSADGRARDTQYF
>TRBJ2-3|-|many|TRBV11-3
TGTGCCAGCAGCCCTGGGACCCGGGCGACGCAGTATTTT
CASSPGTRATQYF
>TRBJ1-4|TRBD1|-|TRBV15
TGTGCCACCAGCCTTGGACAGGCTGATAATGAAAAACTGTTTTTT
CATSLGQADNEKLFF
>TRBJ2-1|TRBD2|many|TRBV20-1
TGCAGTGCTAGAGATGGAGGGGCTAGCGGGAGTGTGGGGAATGAGCAGTTCTTC
CSARDGGASGSVGNEQFF
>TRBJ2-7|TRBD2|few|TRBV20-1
TGCAGTGCTAGAGATCCGGGACTAGCGGGAGGGCCGCTCGAGCAGTACTTC
CSARDPGLAGGPLEQYF
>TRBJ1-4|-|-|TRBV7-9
TGTGCCAGCAGTCATCCCAGGCTGGGACCGACGAATGAAAAACTGTTTTTT
CASSHPRLGPTNEKLFF
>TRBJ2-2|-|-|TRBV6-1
TGTGCCAGCAGTCTTACAGGGAAGGCCGGGGAGCTGTTTTTT
CASSLTGKAGELFF
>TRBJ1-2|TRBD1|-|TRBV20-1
TGCAGTGCTGAGGGGGGACAGGGGAGACTTCGGGGCTACACCTTC
CSAEGGQGRLRGYTF
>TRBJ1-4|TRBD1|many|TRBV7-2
TGTGCCAGCAGCCACCTAACAGGGGATCTCGAAAAACTGTTTTTT
CASSHLTGDLEKLFF
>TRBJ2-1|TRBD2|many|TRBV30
TGTGCCTGGAGTTTTACTAGCGGGAGTGGGGGTGAGCAGTTCTTC
CAWSFTSGSGGEQFF
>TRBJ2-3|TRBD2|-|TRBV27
TGTGCCAGCATGGGCGGGAGGGGCACAGATACGCAGTATTTT
CASMGGRGTDTQYF
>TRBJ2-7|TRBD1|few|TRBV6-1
TGTGCCAGCAGGCAGACAGGGGGCTTATACGAGCAGTACTTC
CASRQTGGLYEQYF
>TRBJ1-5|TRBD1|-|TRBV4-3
TGCGCCAGCAGCCAAGAAGACAGGGGCAATCAGCCCCAGCATTTT
CASSQEDRGNQPQHF
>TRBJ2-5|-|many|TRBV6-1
TGTGCCAGCAGTAGACAGTGGGAGACCCAGTACTTC
CASSRQWETQYF
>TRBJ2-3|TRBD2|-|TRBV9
TGTGCCAGCAGCCCCGGGGTTAGCGGGCTCACAGATACGCAGTATTTT
CASSPGVSGLTDTQYF
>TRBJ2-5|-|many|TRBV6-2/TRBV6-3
TGTGCCAGCAGTTACCAAGCTGGGTACCAAGAGACCCAGTACTTC
CASSYQAGYQETQYF
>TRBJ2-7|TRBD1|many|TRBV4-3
TGCGCCAGCAGCCAGGTGACAGGGACCTACGAGCAGTACTTC
CASSQVTGTYEQYF
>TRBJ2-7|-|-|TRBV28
TGTGCCAGCAGTTCCGGGACCGAAATTATCGGGCAGTACTTC
CASSSGTEIIGQYF
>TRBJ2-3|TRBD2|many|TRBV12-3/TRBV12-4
TGTGCCAGCAGTTTTAACCTAGCGGGAGAAAGAGCAGATACGCAGTATTTT
CASSFNLAGERADTQYF
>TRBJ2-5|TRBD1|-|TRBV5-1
TGCGCCAGCAGCCCATCAAACAGGGGAGAGACCCAGTACTTC
CASSPSNRGETQYF
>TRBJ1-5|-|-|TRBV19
TGTGCCAGTAGTAGGGATGCTGGTCAGCCCCAGCATTTT
CASSRDAGQPQHF
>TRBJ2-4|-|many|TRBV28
TGTGCCAGCAGTTTCGGTGGGGACTTAGCCAAAAACATTCAGTACTTC
CASSFGGDLAKNIQYF
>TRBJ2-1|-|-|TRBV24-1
TGTGCCACCAGCCGAGGGGACCCACAAGGCAATGAGCAGTTCTTC
CATSRGDPQGNEQFF
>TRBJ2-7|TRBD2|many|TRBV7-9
TGTGCCAGCAGATTTGAAGCGGGGGATCTCTACGAGCAGTACTTC
CASRFEAGDLYEQYF
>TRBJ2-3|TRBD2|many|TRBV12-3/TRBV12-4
TGTGCCAGCAGGGATACTAGCGGAGCTCCAGATACGCAGTATTTT
CASRDTSGAPDTQYF
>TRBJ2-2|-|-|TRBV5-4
TGTGCCAGCAGCTTGGGGGTCCCTGGAGACGGGGAGCTGTTTTTT
CASSLGVPGDGELFF
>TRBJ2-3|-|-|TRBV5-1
TGCGCCAGCAGCTTGGTCGGGGGAGGCACAGATGCGCAGTATTTT
CASSLVGGGTDAQYF
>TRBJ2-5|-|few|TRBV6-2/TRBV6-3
TGTGCCAGCAAAAAAAGAGAGACCCAGTACTTC
CASKKRETQYF